The 21 T cell receptor beta chains reported below all come from one sample, sequenced in a study of a mutant IDH1 vaccine in newly diagnosed glioma. These TCRs' antigens remain unknown. Data came from immunoSEQ multiplex PCR; TCRdb stores just in-frame clones and leaves some out. This table has tens of thousands of clones, 60% to 75% appearing once. Noted time point: week 35, safety follow-up. Topical imiquimod was applied with each vaccine dose, which held 300 ug of mutant IDH1 20-mer peptide. Sample: PBMCs, taken from a glioma patient whose treatment included an IDH1 peptide vaccine. The receptor set was obtained from a man aged 50-60 years with glioma.

In its sample, this clone was seen once. This sequence joins TRBV4-1 and TRBJ1-2; perhaps TRBD1 as D (5 bases). V was shortened by 1 base and J by 1 base, with 10 bases between the two germline ends. CDR3 length: 15 amino acids. CDR1 is MGHRA, CDR2 YSYEKL, per germline. The CDR3 DNA reads TGCGCCAGCAGCCAAGGAAGACAGCATAACTATGGCTACACCTTC. Its translation: CASSQGRQHNYGYTF.

V is TRBV9 and J is TRBJ1-1; D is unclear. Trimming pared 0 bases from V and 3 bases from J, leaving 9 bases between. The CDR3 sequence is 14 residues long. Germline assignment: CDR1 SGDLS and CDR2 YYNGEE. The DNA for the CDR3 is TGTGCCAGCAGCGTAGGTTTGGGGTACACTGAAGCTTTCTTT. Translation: CASSVGLGYTEAFF.

V is TRBV10-2 and J is TRBJ2-5; 7 bases map to TRBD1. Germline trimming cut 3 bases from V and 5 bases from J; bases unmatched to any gene: 0. Germline values: CDR1 WSHSY, CDR2 SAAADI. This CDR3 is 12 amino acids long. As DNA, the CDR3 is TGCGCCAGCAGTGACAGGGGGGAGACCCAGTACTTC. Amino acid sequence: CASSDRGETQYF.

The chain combines TRBV10-2 with TRBJ1-3, with a possible D match to TRBD1 (5 bases). The germline V gene encodes CDR1 WSHSY and CDR2 SAAADI. Trimming left V 6 bases short and J 4 bases short, with 13 bases between. The CDR3 is 14 residues long. The CDR3 DNA follows: TGCGCCAGCAGCCGGGGACTTGACGGAAACACCATATATTTT. As protein: CASSRGLDGNTIYF.

This rearrangement joins TRBV25-1 to TRBJ1-1; unclear D gene. Trimming shortened V by 2 bases and J by 2 bases, and 9 bases separated the two germline ends. The CDR3 is 14 residues long. The germline V gene has CDR1 MGHDK and CDR2 SYGVNS. In nucleotides, the CDR3 is TGTGCCAGCAGTGAAGTCACACAAAACACTGAAGCTTTCTTT. As protein: CASSEVTQNTEAFF.

J is TRBJ2-7 and V is TRBV7-2, with D unclear. The CDR3 contains 13 residues. Germline CDR1 SGHTA, CDR2 FQGNSA. V lost 3 bases, J lost 9 bases, and 15 bases lay in between. The DNA of the CDR3 is TGTGCCAGCAGCTTGTCATCCGAGGTGAGGCAGTACTTC. Its protein product is CASSLSSEVRQYF. Together with reference TRBV7-2 and TRBJ2-7, the CDR3 gives the full variable domain: GAGVSQSPSNKVTEKGKDVELRCDPISGHTALYWYRQSLGQGLEFLIYFQGNSAPDKSGLPSDRFSAERTGGSVSTLTIQRTQQEDSAVYLCASSLSSEVRQYFGPGTRLTVT.

This clone was counted once. The chain is built from TRBV2 and TRBJ2-1, with 8 bases that match TRBD2. From germline, CDR1 is SNHLY and CDR2 FYNNEI. J gave up 2 bases and V 4 bases, and 4 bases lay outside the gene matches. This CDR3 is 15 amino acids long. As DNA, the CDR3 is TGTGCCAGCAGTGTTCAGCGGGGGCCCTACAATGAGCAGTTCTTC. This gives the protein CASSVQRGPYNEQFF.

The chain uses TRBV7-2 and TRBJ2-7; TRBD1 agrees at 8 bases. Germline V gene sequence: CDR1 SGHTA, CDR2 FQGNSA. The CDR3 spans 16 residues. V lost 5 bases and J lost 5; bases outside the gene matches: 14. Here the CDR3 DNA reads TGTGCCAGCAGCCTCCAACCCCAGGGGGCGCGAGACGAGCAGTACTTC. Its translation: CASSLQPQGARDEQYF.

This clone showed up just a few times. The chain carries TRBV15 and TRBJ1-1; D is ambiguous. This CDR3 region has 13 residues. Germline values: CDR1 LNHNV, CDR2 YYDKDF (reference sequence). V was pared by 1 base and J by 2 bases, with 5 bases between. The chain's CDR3 is CATSRGGNTEAFF. CDR3 nucleotide sequence: TGTGCCACCAGCAGAGGAGGAAACACTGAAGCTTTCTTT.

V is TRBV7-8 and J is TRBJ1-4; 8 bases agree with TRBD1. J lost 8 bases, V lost 5 bases, and 7 bases had no gene match. The CDR3 is made up of 14 amino acids. CDR1 and CDR2 (germline): SGHVS, FQNEAQ. Written as DNA, the CDR3 is TGTGCCAGCAGCCATGGACAGGGCGGGGAAAAACTGTTTTTT. Translated, it gives CASSHGQGGEKLFF.

The chain has TRBV5-1 and TRBJ1-2; D is unresolved. Germline CDR1 SGHRS, CDR2 YFSETQ. This CDR3 contains 13 residues. The V gene lost 1 base and the J gene lost 8 bases, with 12 bases spanning the gap. The CDR3 protein is CASSLFQARGYTF. CDR3 in DNA: TGCGCCAGCAGCTTGTTCCAGGCCAGGGGCTACACCTTC.

This sequence joins TRBV2 and TRBJ2-2; D remains unclear. CDR3 size: 14 residues. Looked up from germline, CDR1 is SNHLY and CDR2 is FYNNEI. V gave up 1 base and J gave up 2 bases, with 5 bases separating them. The CDR3 here is CASSEVPNTGELFF. The CDR3, as DNA: TGTGCCAGCAGTGAAGTGCCTAACACCGGGGAGCTGTTTTTT.

The chain recombines TRBV5-4 with TRBJ2-5; 11 positions agree with TRBD2. This CDR3 region has 16 residues. J lost 5 bases, V lost 4 bases, and 10 bases had no gene match. Germline V gives CDR1 SGHNT, CDR2 YYREEE (reference sequence). CDR3 DNA sequence: TGTGCCAGCAGCGGCGGGGCTAGCGGGGGGAGTGAGACCCAGTACTTC. Translation: CASSGGASGGSETQYF.

CDR3 coding DNA: TGTGCCAGCAGCTTGATTCGGCGTGAAGCTTTCTTT. Encoded protein: CASSLIRREAFF. The chain combines TRBV5-6 with TRBJ1-1; D call uncertain. Germline lookup yields CDR1 SGHDT and CDR2 YYEEEE. This CDR3 has 12 amino acids. Deletions cut 1 base from V and 7 bases from J, with 8 bases between.

The V call is TRBV6-5, the J call TRBJ2-2; perhaps D is TRBD1 or TRBD2 (5 bases each). V gave up 2 bases and J gave up 4 bases, with 8 bases separating them. Germline V gives CDR1 MNHEY, CDR2 SVGAGI. The CDR3 extends over 14 amino acids. This CDR3 is CASSYERGTGELFF. CDR3 in DNA: TGTGCCAGCAGTTACGAGAGGGGCACCGGGGAGCTGTTTTTT.

This clone has just one count. The chain is built from TRBV28 and TRBJ1-1; D unclear. The germline V gene has CDR1 MDHEN and CDR2 SYDVKM. CDR3 size: 14 residues. Trimming left V 2 bases short and J 0 bases short, with 7 bases between. The CDR3 sequence is CASSLRRMNTEAFF. DNA for the CDR3: TGTGCCAGCAGTTTAAGGCGGATGAACACTGAAGCTTTCTTT.

This rearrangement joins TRBV7-2 to TRBJ1-2; D not certain. V dropped 1 base and J dropped 0 bases, with 6 bases sitting between them. This CDR3 spans 14 amino acids. Germline CDR1 SGHTA, CDR2 FQGNSA. The CDR3 reads CASSLDRANYGYTF. The CDR3 coding sequence is TGTGCCAGCAGCTTAGACAGAGCTAACTATGGCTACACCTTC.

This chain connects TRBV6-6 to TRBJ1-1, with D hard to call. This CDR3 has 11 amino acids. V was clipped by 2 bases and J by 6 bases, with 4 bases between them. Germline values: CDR1 MNHNY, CDR2 SVGAGI (reference sequence). For the CDR3, the DNA is TGTGCCAGCAGTTACCTCGCTGAAGCTTTCTTT. Its protein is CASSYLAEAFF.

The chain uses TRBV14 and TRBJ2-6; no definite D call. Trimming cost V 4 bases and J 3 bases, with 7 bases left between them. Germline-derived CDR1 and CDR2 are SGHDN and FVKESK. The CDR3 covers 14 residues. The CDR3 DNA reads TGTGCCAGCAGCCCCCTCGGTGGGGCCAACGTCCTGACTTTC. Its protein product is CASSPLGGANVLTF.

This clone was seen a few times. The rearrangement links TRBV7-8 to TRBJ1-3, with a weak D call TRBD1 (6 bases). Trimming stripped 6 bases from V and 2 bases from J, with 14 bases between. The CDR3 runs to 15 residues. Germline values: CDR1 SGHVS, CDR2 FQNEAQ. DNA for the CDR3: TGTGCCAGCAGAAAGCCAGGGGACGCTGGAAACACCATATATTTT. Translating it yields CASRKPGDAGNTIYF.

This rearrangement joins TRBV28 to TRBJ2-7; D is ambiguous. Germline lookup yields CDR1 MDHEN and CDR2 SYDVKM. CDR3 length: 15 amino acids. V gave up 3 bases and J gave up 0 bases, with 12 bases separating them. The CDR3 nucleotides read TGTGCCAGCAGTTTTTTCCTTAGGGCCTCCTACGAGCAGTACTTC. It translates to CASSFFLRASYEQYF. The whole variable domain, filled in from reference TRBV28 and TRBJ2-7, reads DVKVTQSSRYLVKRTGEKVFLECVQDMDHENMFWYRQDPGLGLRLIYFSYDVKMKEKGDIPEGYSVSREKKERFSLILESASTNQTSMYLCASSFFLRASYEQYFGPGTRLTVT.